Below, one TCR beta chain is given with its context. The CDR3 spans 15 residues. CDR1 and CDR2 from the germline V gene are LNHDA and SQIVND (reference sequence). Trimming took 2 bases from V and 3 from J; bases not matched to a gene: 4. Assay: immunoSEQ multiplex PCR; the TCRdb copy retains only in-frame clones and omits some. The sample yields around 280,000 clones, around 90% seen once. This record comes from a study of blood T cell repertoires in COVID-19. Looking at the study overall: The study drew acute and convalescent COVID-19 samples from the United States, Italy and Spain.

The sequence was collected from a woman under 30 with acute COVID-19. The chain combines TRBV19 with TRBJ1-5, with TRBD1 identical over 7 bases. The sequencing input was PBMCs or T cells enriched from blood (not recorded which). The DNA for the CDR3 is TGTGCCAGTAGTATAACAGGGGTGATCAATCAGCCCCAGCATTTT. This encodes CASSITGVINQPQHF.